These 5 T cell receptor beta chains share one sample of origin, sequenced in a study of blood T cells in healthy people across ages. Using a J-beta primer mix together with a sample-barcoded 5' primer, a second PCR was run for roughly 7 to 12 cycles. TCRdb redid the calling of the 5' RACE reads with MiXCR, one entry per CDR3 protein. Here the sample spans some 900,000 distinct CDR3 sequences, 29% being singletons. Source material: blood. The receptors originated from a woman older than 75 in good health.

The V gene is TRBV5-1, the J gene TRBJ2-7; D perhaps matches TRBD1 (6 bases). The germline V gene encodes CDR1 SGHRS and CDR2 YFSETQ. The CDR3 spans 14 residues. Trimming shortened V by 5 bases and J by 2 bases, and 14 bases separated the two germline ends. For the CDR3, the DNA is TGCGCCAGCAGTTCTGGGACACCTACCTACGAGCAGTACTTC. Translating it yields CASSSGTPTYEQYF.

Points on this clonotype: Since a much larger clone is just one base distant, this may be a read error. The genes are TRBV11-2 and TRBJ2-1; D may be TRBD2 (5 bases). Germline CDR1 and CDR2: SGHAT and FQNNGV. CDR3 size: 17 residues. As DNA, the CDR3 is TGTGCCAGCGGCTTAGATTCCCGCGGGCCTCCGGGGAATGAGCAGTTCTTC. Its translation: CASGLDSRGPPGNEQFF.

Notes on this clonotype: This may arise from a read error, as a much more abundant clone is one base away. The J gene is TRBJ2-3, the V gene TRBV5-8; weak D call: TRBD1 (6 bases). Per germline, CDR1 SGHTS and CDR2 YDEGEE. The CDR3 has 14 amino acids. V dropped 2 bases and J dropped 1 base, with 8 bases sitting between them. This chain's CDR3 is CASSFPGGTDTQYF. In DNA, the CDR3 is TGTGCCAGCAGCTTCCCAGGGGGCACAGATACGCAGTATTTT.

This clonotype was seen at least ten times. The chain links TRBV7-9 to TRBJ2-5; 9 nucleotides align to TRBD1. The germline CDR1 and CDR2 sequences are SEHNR and FQNEAQ (reference sequence). V shed 8 bases and J 4 bases; nucleotides not matched to a gene: 5. CDR3 size: 13 residues. The CDR3 DNA reads TGTGCCAGCGGGGGACAGGGAGGAGAGACCCAGTACTTC. Its translation is CASGGQGGETQYF.

J is TRBJ2-3 and V is TRBV6-2 or TRBV6-3; D is undetermined. CDR1 and CDR2 (germline): MNHEY, SVGEGT. This CDR3 is built from 16 residues. V lost 0 bases to trimming and J lost 2 bases, with 12 bases between them. The CDR3 loop reads CASSYSRTLLTDTQYF. In DNA form, the CDR3 reads TGTGCCAGCAGTTACTCCCGGACCTTGCTCACAGATACGCAGTATTTT.